This T cell receptor beta chain was identified during a study of post-analysis software for immune sequencing data. Study-level information: Patients with relapsing-remitting, secondary progressive and progressive-relapsing multiple sclerosis courses were all represented.

Included in the TCR beta cDNA libraries were unique molecular identifiers. TCRdb re-called the PCR reads through MiXCR, storing one row per CDR3 protein. The sample shows a few hundred thousand distinct CDR3 sequences, less than 40% of them seen only once. The study, taken as a whole, reports: Five or six TRBV segments, TRBV5-6, TRBV5-1 and TRBV20-1 among them, were found more frequent in patients than controls.

Remarks on this clonotype: Its antigen remains unknown.

Germline CDR1 reads SGHAT; CDR2 reads FQNNGV. The V gene end was trimmed by 10 bases and the J gene end by 3 bases; junction bases not matched to a gene: 11. This CDR3 spans 15 amino acids. The sequence came from a girl aged 10-17 years with multiple sclerosis. V and J are TRBV11-2 and TRBJ2-1; TRBD2 agrees at 8 bases. What was sequenced was blood. The CDR3 coding sequence is TGTGCCACCGGGGTGGCGGGGGGTATCTACAATGAGCAGTTCTTC. It is translated as CATGVAGGIYNEQFF.